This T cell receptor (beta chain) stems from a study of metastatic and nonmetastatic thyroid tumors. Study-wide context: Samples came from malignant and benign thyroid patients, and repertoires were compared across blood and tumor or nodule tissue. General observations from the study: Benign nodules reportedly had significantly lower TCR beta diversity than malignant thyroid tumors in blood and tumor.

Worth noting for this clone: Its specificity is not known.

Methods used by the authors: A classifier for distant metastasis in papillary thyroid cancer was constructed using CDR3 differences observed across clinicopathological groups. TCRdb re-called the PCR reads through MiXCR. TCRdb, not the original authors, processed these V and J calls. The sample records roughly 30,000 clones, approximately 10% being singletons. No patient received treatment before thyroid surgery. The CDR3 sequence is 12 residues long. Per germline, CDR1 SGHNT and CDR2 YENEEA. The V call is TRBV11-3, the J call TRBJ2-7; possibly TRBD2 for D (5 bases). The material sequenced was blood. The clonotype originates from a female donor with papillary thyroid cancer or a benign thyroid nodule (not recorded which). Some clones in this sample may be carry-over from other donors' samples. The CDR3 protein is CVSSAAGYEQYF. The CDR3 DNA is TGTGTCAGTAGCGCGGCGGGTTACGAGCAGTACTTC. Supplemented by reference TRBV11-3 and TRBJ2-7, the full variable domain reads EAGVVQSPRYKIIEKKQPVAFWCNPISGHNTLYWYLQNLGQGPELLIRYENEEAVDDSQLPKDRFSAERLKGVDSTLKIQPAELGDSAVYLCVSSAAGYEQYFGPGTRLTVT.